This paragraph reports one TCR beta chain. This sample is drawn from a study of blood T cell repertoires in COVID-19. Study at large: PBMCs, B-cell-depleted T cells, or T cells provided the cDNA or gDNA that made up the material.

The V gene's germline CDR1 is LGHDT and CDR2 YNNKEL (reference sequence). Trimming removed 2 bases from V and 11 bases from J, with 13 bases in between. The CDR3 is 13 residues long. How the authors handled the data: Reference gene primer amplification yielded estimated nucleated cell counts. Libraries were prepared by immunoSEQ multiplex PCR; TCRdb keeps only in-frame clonotypes and omits some of them. V and J calls and clone size come straight from that table; D and trimming were deduced from the DNA. The profile shows under 200,000 clones, roughly 84% of them singletons. The sequenced sample was peripheral blood. This clonotype originated in a man younger than 30 with active or convalescent COVID-19. The chain uses TRBV3-1 (or the pseudogene TRBV3-2) and TRBJ1-5; D is ambiguous. CDR3 sequence reads: CASSQSGRGTQHF. DNA for the CDR3: TGTGCCAGCAGCCAATCTGGACGGGGAACCCAGCATTTT.